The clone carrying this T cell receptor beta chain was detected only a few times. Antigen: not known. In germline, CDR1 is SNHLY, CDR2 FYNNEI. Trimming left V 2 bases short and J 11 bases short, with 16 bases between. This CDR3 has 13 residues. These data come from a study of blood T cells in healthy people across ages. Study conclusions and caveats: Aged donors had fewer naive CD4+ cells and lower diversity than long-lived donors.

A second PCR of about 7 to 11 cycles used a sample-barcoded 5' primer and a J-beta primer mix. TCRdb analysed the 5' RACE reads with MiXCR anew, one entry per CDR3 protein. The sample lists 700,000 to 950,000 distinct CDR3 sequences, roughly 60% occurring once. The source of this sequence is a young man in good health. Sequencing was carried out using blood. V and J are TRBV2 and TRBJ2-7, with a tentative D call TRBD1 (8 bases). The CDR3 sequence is CASSEIGQGGEYF. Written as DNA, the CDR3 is TGTGCCAGCAGTGAAATTGGACAGGGAGGGGAGTACTTC.